A selection of T cell receptor beta chains follows, all from one sample in a study of T cells in Graves' hyperthyroidism and ophthalmopathy. TCRdb processed the multiplex PCR reads anew with MiXCR; each CDR3 protein has one entry. The table has around 210,000 distinct CDR3 sequences, around 17% seen once; the top ten hold more than 50%. Sequenced material: blood. These TCRs come from a woman aged 45-65 years with Graves' hyperthyroidism. Both conserved end residues are part of each CDR3. Each record gives: V gene, J gene, clone size, D gene, CDR3 DNA, CDR3 protein. D genes are given only for firm matches. Clone sizes are given selectively: once, few, many, or a class where the clone is expanded.

TRBV7-9	TRBJ2-5	many	.	TGTGCCAGCAGCCTCAGACTAGAACAAGAGACCCAGTACTTC	CASSLRLEQETQYF
TRBV30	TRBJ2-5	few	.	TGTGCCTGGACAGGCCAAGAGACCCAGTACTTC	CAWTGQETQYF
TRBV7-8	TRBJ1-2	.	.	TGTGCCAGCAGCTTAGGGGGTTCTACTAACTATGGCTACACCTTC	CASSLGGSTNYGYTF
TRBV20-1	TRBJ2-3	few	.	TGCAGTGCGTTGACAGTTAGCACAGATACGCAGTATTTT	CSALTVSTDTQYF
TRBV7-9	TRBJ1-2	many	.	TGTGCCAGCAGCCCCTCCAGCGGGGGAGGTGGTGGCTACACCTTC	CASSPSSGGGGGYTF
TRBV19	TRBJ1-2	.	.	TGTGCCAGTAGTATGAGGGATTCAGCAGGCTATGGCTACACCTTC	CASSMRDSAGYGYTF
TRBV11-2	TRBJ2-2	.	.	TGTGCCAGTGGGGGACACCAGAACACCGGGGAGCTGTTTTTT	CASGGHQNTGELFF
TRBV10-3	TRBJ1-1	few	.	TGTGCCATCAGGCGGAACACTGAAGCTTTCTTT	CAIRRNTEAFF
TRBV29-1	TRBJ2-2	few	TRBD2	TGCAGCGTGATACTAGCGTGGGACACCGGGGAGCTGTTTTTT	CSVILAWDTGELFF
TRBV7-8	TRBJ1-4	many	.	TGTGCCAGCAGCTCCCGGGACAAGGGTTTCGAAAAACTGTTTTTT	CASSSRDKGFEKLFF
TRBV13	TRBJ2-7	many	TRBD2	TGTGCCAGCAGAGCATCAGCGGGAGAGGCCTACGAGCAGTACTTC	CASRASAGEAYEQYF
TRBV6-4	TRBJ2-1	.	TRBD2	TGTGCCAGCAGTGACTCCAGCGGGACTAGCGGGGGATACAATGAGCAGTTCTTC	CASSDSSGTSGGYNEQFF
TRBV20-1	TRBJ2-1	many	TRBD2	TGCAGTGCCCCTGGGACTAGCGGGAGGGGGGGGTCCTACAATGAGCAGTTCTTC	CSAPGTSGRGGSYNEQFF
TRBV9	TRBJ1-3	.	.	TGTGCCAGCAGCGGGACAGATCTAATTGGAAACACCATATATTTT	CASSGTDLIGNTIYF
TRBV14	TRBJ2-7	many	TRBD2	TGTGCCAGCAGCTTTCAGCGGGGGTCCTACGAGCAGTACTTC	CASSFQRGSYEQYF
TRBV27	TRBJ2-7	many	TRBD2	TGTGCCAGCAGTCCCACTAGCGGGAGTCGGTACGAGCAGTACTTC	CASSPTSGSRYEQYF
TRBV20-1	TRBJ2-1	many	TRBD2	TGCAGTGCTAGAGTAGCTAGCGGGAGAGAGCAGTTCTTC	CSARVASGREQFF
TRBV30	TRBJ2-1	many	.	TGTGCCTGGAATGAGTTCAGGACTCCTTACAATGAGCAGTTCTTC	CAWNEFRTPYNEQFF
TRBV5-1	TRBJ2-3	many	.	TGCGCCAGCAGCTTATTCACAGATACGCAGTATTTT	CASSLFTDTQYF
TRBV3-1	TRBJ1-2	many	.	TGTGCCAGCAGCCTCGGACGGGCCACTTATGGCTACACCTTC	CASSLGRATYGYTF
TRBV27	TRBJ2-3	.	.	TGTGCCAGCAGTTTTTCTGTAGATACGCAGTATTTT	CASSFSVDTQYF
TRBV10-3	TRBJ2-7	many	TRBD1	TGTGCCATCAGTGATGACAGGGGGGCATCCTACGAGCAGTACTTC	CAISDDRGASYEQYF
TRBV19	TRBJ2-1	few	.	TGTGCCACCTGTGACAGTTACAATGAGCAGTTCTTC	CATCDSYNEQFF
TRBV12-3/TRBV12-4	TRBJ2-1	many	.	TGTGCCAGCAGTTTCCAGTCTGGGTCGGTCAATGAGCAGTTCTTC	CASSFQSGSVNEQFF
TRBV11-3	TRBJ2-7	.	.	TGTGCCAGCAGCTCCAGACAGGAAATAGATCCCGAGCAGTACTTC	CASSSRQEIDPEQYF
TRBV6-1	TRBJ2-3	many	TRBD1	TGTGCCAGCAGTACCTCAGGGGGAGATACGCAGTATTTT	CASSTSGGDTQYF
TRBV28	TRBJ1-6	many	.	TGTGCCATCCAGGACAGCTCCTATAATTCACCCCTCCACTTT	CAIQDSSYNSPLHF
TRBV18	TRBJ2-7	.	.	TGTGCCAGCTCACCCATGGGGACCTACGAGCAGTACTTC	CASSPMGTYEQYF
TRBV5-1	TRBJ1-4	.	TRBD1	TGCGCCAGCAGCTCCGGGACAGGGACCAGTGAAAAACTGTTTTTT	CASSSGTGTSEKLFF